This passage covers 29 T cell receptor beta chains from one sample sequenced in a study of cytomegalovirus exposure and HLA in healthy donors. 60 Vbeta and 13 Jbeta primers were used in PCR. The repertoire was sequenced with immunoSEQ multiplex PCR; TCRdb's copy has only in-frame clones and lacks some. Of about 150,000 clones in the sample, roughly three quarters were seen once. The specimen sequenced was PBMCs. The receptors derive from a middle-aged woman in good health and CMV-seropositive.

J is TRBJ2-5 and V is TRBV15, with TRBD1 identical over 7 bases. Germline V gene data show CDR1 as LNHNV and CDR2 as YYDKDF (reference sequence). Trimming cost V 1 base and J 4 bases; bases outside gene matches: 6. The CDR3 contains 15 residues. The chain's CDR3 is CATSRAKGAGETQYF. CDR3 in DNA: TGTGCCACCAGCAGAGCAAAGGGGGCCGGAGAGACCCAGTACTTC. Supplemented by reference TRBV15 and TRBJ2-5, the full variable domain reads DAMVIQNPRYQVTQFGKPVTLSCSQTLNHNVMYWYQQKSSQAPKLLFHYYDKDFNNEADTPDNFQSRRPNTSFCFLDIRSPGLGDTAMYLCATSRAKGAGETQYFGPGTRLLVL.

This chain uses TRBV28 with TRBJ1-2; D is perhaps TRBD1 (6 bases). CDR1 is MDHEN, CDR2 SYDVKM, per germline. V shed 1 base and J shed 4 bases, with 10 bases lying between them. This CDR3 is built from 14 residues. In nucleotides, the CDR3 is TGTGCCAGCAGTTTATCGGACAGTGGCTATGGCTACACCTTC. The encoded protein is CASSLSDSGYGYTF.

This clone was observed once. The V and J genes are TRBV30 and TRBJ1-2; D unclear. Germline CDR1 reads GTSNPN; CDR2 reads SVGIG (reference sequence). Trimming took 3 bases from V and 0 from J, leaving 11 bases between them. The CDR3 is 14 amino acids. As DNA, the CDR3 is TGTGCCTGGAGAGGTAGCCTCGCTAACTATGGCTACACCTTC. Its translation: CAWRGSLANYGYTF. Based on the CDR3 plus reference TRBV30 and TRBJ1-2, the full variable domain is SQTIHQWPATLVQPVGSPLSLECTVEGTSNPNLYWYRQAAGRGLQLLFYSVGIGQISSEVPQNLSASRPQDRQFILSSKKLLLSDSGFYLCAWRGSLANYGYTFGSGTRLTVV.

V usage is TRBV6-5 and J usage is TRBJ1-2; D call uncertain. Germline-derived CDR1 and CDR2 are MNHEY and SVGAGI. This CDR3 comprises 13 residues. V gave up 6 bases and J gave up 7 bases, with 15 bases separating them. CDR3 amino acids: CASRPRATSGYTF. DNA of the CDR3: TGTGCCAGCAGGCCGAGGGCGACGAGTGGCTACACCTTC.

The chain links TRBV4-1 to TRBJ2-2; D is unclear. V lost 0 bases, J lost 1 base, and 9 bases lay in between. Germline assignment: CDR1 MGHRA and CDR2 YSYEKL. CDR3 length equals 16 residues. The CDR3 DNA is TGCGCCAGCAGCCAAGATCCAGGCAGGAACACCGGGGAGCTGTTTTTT. Translated: CASSQDPGRNTGELFF.

This chain connects TRBV7-3 to TRBJ2-5; 7 nucleotides line up with TRBD1. The germline gives CDR1 SGHTA, CDR2 FQGTGA. The CDR3 contains 15 residues. V trimming: 5 bases; J trimming: 4 bases; junction bases outside the gene matches: 10. CDR3 in amino acids: CASSPGTAMGETQYF. DNA for the CDR3: TGTGCCAGCAGCCCCGGGACAGCCATGGGAGAGACCCAGTACTTC.

V is TRBV5-4 and J is TRBJ1-1; 7 bases are a match to TRBD1. V gave up 3 bases and J gave up 1 base; unmatched junction bases: 3. CDR3 size: 14 residues. Germline V gene sequence: CDR1 SGHNT, CDR2 YYREEE (reference sequence). Written as DNA, the CDR3 is TGTGCCAGCAGCTGGGACAGACAGAACACTGAAGCTTTCTTT. Translation gives CASSWDRQNTEAFF.

The genes are TRBV7-9 and TRBJ2-7; 8 bases agree with TRBD1. The junction had 12 bases not matched to a gene; V was cut back by 5 bases and J by 6 bases. This CDR3 region has 15 residues. CDR1 is SEHNR and CDR2 is FQNEAQ in the germline V gene (reference sequence). CDR3 amino acids: CASSDGTQGVIEQYF. Written as DNA, the CDR3 is TGTGCCAGCAGCGACGGGACACAGGGGGTGATCGAGCAGTACTTC.

The rearrangement joins TRBV7-9 to TRBJ1-1; D not certain. V was cut by 2 bases and J by 7 bases, with 5 bases left in between. The V gene's germline CDR1 is SEHNR and CDR2 FQNEAQ (reference sequence). The CDR3 is made up of 11 amino acids. DNA for the CDR3: TGTGCCAGCAGCTTATCCGGTGAAGCTTTCTTT. Encoded protein: CASSLSGEAFF.

The gene calls are TRBV6-5 and TRBJ2-7; TRBD1 might be the D (5 bases). The CDR3 totals 11 residues. The V gene lost 6 bases and the J gene lost 2 bases, with 5 bases spanning the gap. Germline V gene sequence: CDR1 MNHEY, CDR2 SVGAGI. The CDR3 protein is CASRGPYEQYF. The CDR3 bases are TGTGCCAGCAGGGGGCCCTACGAGCAGTACTTC.

The chain is built from TRBV6-6 and TRBJ2-7; TRBD2 matches at 11 bases. CDR1 is MNHNY, CDR2 SVGAGI, per germline (reference sequence). V shed 7 bases and J 5 bases; nucleotides not matched to a gene: 7. CDR3 size: 14 residues. The CDR3 DNA is TGTGCCAGCACCCATAGCGGGGGGGCCCACGAGCAGTACTTC. The encoded protein is CASTHSGGAHEQYF.

This clone was counted only a few times. The chain recombines TRBV9 with TRBJ1-6; a possible D gene is TRBD1 (5 bases). V gave up 2 bases and J gave up 9 bases, with 12 bases separating them. The CDR3 is made up of 14 amino acids. The germline gives CDR1 SGDLS, CDR2 YYNGEE. This CDR3 is CASSVSGLGSPLHF. The DNA for the CDR3 is TGTGCCAGCAGCGTGTCAGGGCTCGGTTCACCCCTCCACTTT. Complete variable domain (other parts from reference TRBV9 and TRBJ1-6): DSGVTQTPKHLITATGQRVTLRCSPRSGDLSVYWYQQSLDQGLQFLIQYYNGEERAKGNILERFSAQQFPDLHSELNLSSLELGDSALYFCASSVSGLGSPLHFGNGTRLTVT.

This chain links TRBV6-1 with TRBJ1-5; a possible D gene is TRBD1 (6 bases). The CDR3 covers 15 residues. Germline CDR1 MNHNS, CDR2 SASEGT. V shed 5 bases and J shed 11 bases, with 22 bases lying between them. Here the CDR3 DNA reads TGTGCCAGCAGTACTAGTCGACAGGATTTTGGGTCCCAGCATTTT. This sequence encodes CASSTSRQDFGSQHF.

With respect to this clone: A junction end diverges from the germline sequence, so it may reflect a read error. The rearrangement links TRBV7-9 to TRBJ1-6; maybe TRBD1 (5 bases). Germline V CDR1 and CDR2: SEHNR, FQNEAQ (reference sequence). This CDR3 comprises 18 residues. The CDR3 loop is CSSSSLREGTGANSPLHF. CDR3 DNA sequence: TGTTCCAGCAGCTCCCTCCGCGAAGGAACTGGGGCCAATTCACCCCTCCACTTT. The full variable domain, with the rest looked up from reference TRBV7-9 and TRBJ1-6, is DTGVSQNPRHKITKRGQNVTFRCDPISEHNRLYWYRQTLGQGPEFLTYFQNEAQLEKSRLLSDRFSAERPKGSFSTLEIQRTEQGDSAMYLCSSSSLREGTGANSPLHFGNGTRLTVT.

The chain is built from TRBV7-9 and TRBJ2-6; 10 positions agree with TRBD1. The CDR3 length is 17 residues. V was pared by 1 base and J by 2 bases, with 2 bases of the junction left unmatched. In germline, CDR1 is SEHNR, CDR2 FQNEAQ (reference sequence). CDR3 residues: CASSLGDRGTGANVLTF. The CDR3 DNA reads TGTGCCAGCAGCTTAGGGGACAGGGGAACTGGGGCCAACGTCCTGACTTTC.

This clone occurred a few times. V is TRBV7-3 and J is TRBJ2-3; 11 nucleotides agree with TRBD2. Germline V gene data show CDR1 as SGHTA and CDR2 as FQGTGA. Trimming took 3 bases from V and 4 from J; bases not matched to a gene: 6. The CDR3 is 16 amino acids. The CDR3 DNA follows: TGTGCCAGCAGCTTGACTAGCGGGGATCGTGCAGATACGCAGTATTTT. Protein product: CASSLTSGDRADTQYF.

CDR3 bases: TGCAGCGTTGTTGGTAGCGGGGACCAATCGGAGACCCAGTACTTC. Translating it yields CSVVGSGDQSETQYF. This chain links TRBV29-1 with TRBJ2-5; 8 positions agree with TRBD2. CDR1 SQVTM and CDR2 ANQGSEA come from the germline V gene. This CDR3 spans 15 amino acids. The J segment lost 5 bases and the V segment lost 4 bases, leaving 12 bases of the junction unmatched.

The rearrangement uses TRBV28 and TRBJ1-2; D remains unclear. The ends were cut back, 10 bases at V and 5 bases at J, with 14 bases in the middle. The CDR3 runs 12 residues. Germline values: CDR1 MDHEN, CDR2 SYDVKM. The CDR3 bases are TGTGCCACCCAGCCCCAGACATATGGCTACACCTTC. It translates to CATQPQTYGYTF.

This clone has a handful of counts. This chain uses TRBV7-9 with TRBJ1-2; D unresolved. The CDR3 loop spans 13 amino acids. V lost 2 bases to trimming and J lost 3 bases, with 7 bases between them. CDR1 SEHNR and CDR2 FQNEAQ come from the germline V gene (reference sequence). The CDR3 spells CASSLSTDYGYTF. In DNA, the CDR3 is TGTGCCAGCAGCTTATCAACGGACTATGGCTACACCTTC.

In this sample, this clone turned up a few times. The CDR3 protein is CASSVTGNYGYTF. The CDR3 region has the DNA TGTGCCAGCAGTGTGACAGGGAACTATGGCTACACCTTC. The gene calls are TRBV6-5 and TRBJ1-2; 7 bases are a match to TRBD1. Germline V gene data show CDR1 as MNHEY and CDR2 as SVGAGI. The trim removed 5 bases at V and 2 bases at J, leaving 2 bases unmatched. This CDR3 is built from 13 residues.

V is TRBV28 and J is TRBJ1-1; tentative D call: TRBD1 (5 bases). Germline V lookup: CDR1 MDHEN, CDR2 SYDVKM. The CDR3 sequence is 14 residues long. Trimming removed 5 bases at V and 1 base at J, with 11 bases between. CDR3 DNA sequence: TGTGCCAGCAGTAAAACCGGGGGGAACACTGAAGCTTTCTTT. Its translation: CASSKTGGNTEAFF.

This clone came up a few times. The CDR3 is CASSDAGPQQPQHF. In nucleotides, the CDR3 is TGTGCCAGCAGTGACGCGGGACCGCAACAGCCCCAGCATTTT. The rearrangement links TRBV6-5 to TRBJ1-5, with D perhaps matching TRBD1 (5 bases). The V and J ends lost 5 bases and 7 bases respectively, with 15 bases between them. This CDR3 is built from 14 residues. The germline V gene has CDR1 MNHEY and CDR2 SVGAGI.

This chain joins TRBV6-5 and TRBJ2-7; D unclear. The CDR3 has 13 amino acids. The ends were cut back, 7 bases at V and 0 bases at J, with 10 bases in the middle. Per the germline V gene, CDR1 is MNHEY and CDR2 is SVGAGI. The CDR3 nucleotides are TGTGCCAGCAACTTGGCAGGCTCCTACGAGCAGTACTTC. This sequence encodes CASNLAGSYEQYF.

The chain carries TRBV7-9 and TRBJ2-3; 9 bases are shared with TRBD1. V dropped 1 base and J dropped 6; count of bases not matched to a gene: 8. The length of the CDR3 is 16 residues. The V gene's germline CDR1 is SEHNR and CDR2 FQNEAQ (reference sequence). In nucleotides, the CDR3 is TGTGCCAGCAGCTTAGGACAGGGGGACAGTTCGGATACGCAGTATTTT. Protein sequence: CASSLGQGDSSDTQYF.

This sequence joins TRBV18 and TRBJ2-1, with D maybe TRBD2 (6 bases). The CDR3 totals 14 residues. The V gene lost 6 bases and the J gene lost 5 bases, with 14 bases spanning the gap. Germline loops: CDR1 KGHSH, CDR2 LQKENI. The CDR3 DNA is TGTGCCAGCTCTTCAGCGCGGGGTAACAATGAGCAGTTCTTC. Its translation is CASSSARGNNEQFF.

The rearrangement links TRBV5-1 to TRBJ2-3; the match to TRBD1 covers 9 bases. This CDR3 contains 14 residues. In germline, CDR1 is SGHRS, CDR2 YFSETQ. Trimming cost V 7 bases and J 1 base; bases outside gene matches: 4. The CDR3 DNA follows: TGCGCCAGCGCACAGGGGGCCGGCACAGATACGCAGTATTTT. Its translation is CASAQGAGTDTQYF.

This clone was observed a handful of times. This CDR3 is CAWSVLTHSGNTIYF. As DNA, the CDR3 is TGTGCCTGGAGTGTACTCACCCACTCTGGAAACACCATATATTTT. The rearrangement uses TRBV30 and TRBJ1-3, with D hard to call. The germline CDR1 and CDR2 sequences are GTSNPN and SVGIG (reference sequence). The CDR3 spans 15 residues. Trimming cost V 0 bases and J 0 bases, with 9 bases left between them.

This clone appeared a single time. This rearrangement joins TRBV6-1 to TRBJ1-1; the D is unclear. This CDR3 spans 15 amino acids. Trimming pared 6 bases from V and 1 base from J, leaving 15 bases between. Germline V gene sequence: CDR1 MNHNS, CDR2 SASEGT. The CDR3 protein is CASSGLRSRNTEAFF. CDR3 bases: TGTGCCAGCAGCGGGTTGCGAAGCCGGAACACTGAAGCTTTCTTT.

The V gene is TRBV5-4, the J gene TRBJ1-2; D possibly corresponds to TRBD1 (6 bases). The CDR3 sequence is 16 residues long. The germline V gene encodes CDR1 SGHNT and CDR2 YYREEE (reference sequence). V dropped 4 bases and J dropped 2 bases, with 18 bases sitting between them. The CDR3 region has the DNA TGTGCCAGCAGCCCCACCCGGGGGGCCCTAAACTATGGCTACACCTTC. It translates to CASSPTRGALNYGYTF.